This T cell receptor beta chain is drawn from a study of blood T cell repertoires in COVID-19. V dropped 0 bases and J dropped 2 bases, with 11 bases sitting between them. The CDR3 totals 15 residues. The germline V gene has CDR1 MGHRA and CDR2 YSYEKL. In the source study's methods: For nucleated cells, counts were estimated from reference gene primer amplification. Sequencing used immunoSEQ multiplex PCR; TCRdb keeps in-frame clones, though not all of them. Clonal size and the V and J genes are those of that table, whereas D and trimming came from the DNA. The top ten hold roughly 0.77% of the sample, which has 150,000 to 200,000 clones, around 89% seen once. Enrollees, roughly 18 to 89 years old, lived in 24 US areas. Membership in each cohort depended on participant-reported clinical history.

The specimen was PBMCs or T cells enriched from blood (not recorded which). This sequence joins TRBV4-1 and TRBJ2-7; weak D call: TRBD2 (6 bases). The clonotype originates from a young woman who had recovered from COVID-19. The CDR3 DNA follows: TGCGCCAGCAGCCAAGATGCTAGCGCCACCTACGAGCAGTACTTC. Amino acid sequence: CASSQDASATYEQYF.